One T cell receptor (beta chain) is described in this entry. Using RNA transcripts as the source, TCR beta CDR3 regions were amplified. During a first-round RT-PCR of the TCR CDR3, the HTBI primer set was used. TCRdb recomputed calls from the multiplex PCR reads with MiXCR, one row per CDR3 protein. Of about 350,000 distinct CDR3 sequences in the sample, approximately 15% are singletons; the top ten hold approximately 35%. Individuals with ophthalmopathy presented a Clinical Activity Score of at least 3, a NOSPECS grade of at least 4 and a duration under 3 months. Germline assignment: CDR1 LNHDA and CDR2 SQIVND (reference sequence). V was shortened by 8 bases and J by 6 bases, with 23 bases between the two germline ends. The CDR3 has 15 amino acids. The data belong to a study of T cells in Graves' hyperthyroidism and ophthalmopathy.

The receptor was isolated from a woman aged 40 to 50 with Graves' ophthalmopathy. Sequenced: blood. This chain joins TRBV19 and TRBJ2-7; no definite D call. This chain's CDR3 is CASSLRPGQSFEQYF. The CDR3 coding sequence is TGTGCCAGTTCGCTTCGACCGGGCCAGTCTTTCGAGCAGTACTTC.